This is a list of T cell receptor beta chains from one sample in a study of blood T cell repertoires in COVID-19. Sequenced by immunoSEQ multiplex PCR; TCRdb stores in-frame clones only, minus some. Among fewer than 85,000 clones listed, around nine tenths were seen once. Source material: peripheral blood. The receptors originated from a human donor in a cohort sampled during active COVID-19. CDR3s include the opening cysteine and the closing phenylalanine or tryptophan. Each record gives: J gene, V gene, CDR3 protein.

TRBJ2-7,TRBV7-2,CASSLASGVNSYEQYF
TRBJ1-1,TRBV30,CACDRPDTEAFF
TRBJ1-2,TRBV10-2,CATMGQGDVNYGYTF
TRBJ1-2,TRBV3-1/TRBV3-2,CASSQAGGCNYGYTF
TRBJ2-3,TRBV9,CASSGRLAGGGTDTQYF
TRBJ2-7,TRBV9,CASSVGGTGDMYEQYF
TRBJ2-7,TRBV4-3,CASSQGTSGGPYEQYF
TRBJ1-3,TRBV24-1,CATSDSEVLSGNTIYF
TRBJ1-4,TRBV27,CASSSILTQVTNEKLFF
TRBJ1-2,TRBV28,CASSPLVQGALSNYGYTF
TRBJ1-2,TRBV28,CASSLSKGTGATLSGGYTF
TRBJ2-7,TRBV2,CASSPPGRVHEQYF
TRBJ2-7,TRBV5-8,CASLGGVAYEQYF
TRBJ2-7,TRBV4-3,CASSQGLLPSYEQYF
TRBJ2-7,TRBV5-1,CASSSTYEQYF
TRBJ2-7,TRBV4-1,CASSHAIGEQYF
TRBJ2-5,TRBV9,CASSPAGGRETQYF
TRBJ2-7,TRBV11-2,CASSVYRGPYEQYF
TRBJ1-1,TRBV6-5,CASSPQALDTEAFF
TRBJ2-7,TRBV11-2,CASSLALAGGPSYEQYF
TRBJ2-7,TRBV6-2/TRBV6-3,CASSDRDRGRYEQYF
TRBJ2-1,TRBV15,CATSNDRLVYNEQFF
TRBJ1-1,TRBV6-5,CASSLTPGPSTEAFF
TRBJ1-2,TRBV12-5,CASTETIEYGYTF
TRBJ1-1,TRBV11-2,CASTQYRVGTEAFF
TRBJ1-1,TRBV27,CASRLTENTEAFF
TRBJ2-2,TRBV6-2/TRBV6-3,CASSRRGEAIGELFF
TRBJ1-3,TRBV11-2,CASSLEPAGSGNTIYF
TRBJ1-2,TRBV2,CASRPRTGLDYGYTF
TRBJ2-7,TRBV29-1,CSVEGGPLREQYF
TRBJ1-6,TRBV3-1/TRBV3-2,CASSQDPRYNSPLHF
TRBJ1-5,TRBV6-2/TRBV6-3,CASSQIYRGPSQPQHF
TRBJ1-1,TRBV18,CASSPQGANTEAFF
TRBJ1-2,TRBV9,CASSAGSTGLEGDYGYTF
TRBJ2-7,TRBV19,CASSIGTGYEQYF
TRBJ1-3,TRBV11-2,CASSKRGEAGNTIYF
TRBJ2-7,TRBV7-6,CASSLGPDYYEQYF
TRBJ2-7,TRBV7-3,CASSSGQGASYEQYF
TRBJ2-7,TRBV2,CASIGLGDEQYF
TRBJ1-5,TRBV19,CARPGEWVQHF
TRBJ1-1,TRBV19,CASSIDRGTEAFF
TRBJ2-1,TRBV29-1,CSSLTSGGDPYEQFF
TRBJ2-7,TRBV7-9,CASSLADRGEQYF
TRBJ1-2,TRBV4-1,CASSQGTGDYGYTF